The 19 T cell receptor beta chains below all came from one sample that was sequenced in a study of Graves' ophthalmopathy and Graves' hyperthyroidism. Amplification targeted the TCR beta CDR3 regions, with RNA transcripts as the source material. A first-round RT-PCR used HTBI primers, followed by a second-round multiplex PCR. TCRdb passed the multiplex PCR reads through MiXCR, listing each CDR3 protein once. The sample includes almost 750,000 distinct CDR3 sequences, approximately 40% of them seen just once. Sequenced input: peripheral blood. The receptors here all came from an adult man with Graves' ophthalmopathy.

In the case of this clonotype: At one of its ends the junction is not consistent with the germline gene, which may arise from a read error. This chain's CDR3 is CASSYRWEGRAPLHF. The DNA of the CDR3 is TGTGCCAGCAGTTACCGTTGGGAGGGGCGCGCACCCCTCCACTTT. The chain has TRBV10-3 and TRBJ1-6; D possibly corresponds to TRBD1 (5 bases). This CDR3 spans 15 amino acids. The germline gives CDR1 ENHRY, CDR2 SYGVKD.

This clonotype was seen only a few times. This rearrangement joins TRBV5-1 to TRBJ2-7; 7 nucleotides match TRBD1. CDR1 and CDR2 (germline): SGHRS, YFSETQ. The V and J ends lost 2 bases and 3 bases, in that order; junction bases with no gene match: 8. This CDR3 comprises 15 residues. The CDR3 reads CASSLTGTVFYEQYF. The CDR3 nucleotides read TGCGCCAGCAGCTTAACCGGGACAGTGTTCTACGAGCAGTACTTC.

V is TRBV2 and J is TRBJ1-2; D is unresolved. The V gene lost 8 bases and the J gene lost 3 bases, with 13 bases spanning the gap. Per germline, CDR1 SNHLY and CDR2 FYNNEI. The CDR3 sequence is 13 residues long. CDR3 DNA sequence: TGTGCCAGCGGTGGGGTATTCGACTATGGCTACACCTTC. It encodes CASGGVFDYGYTF. Filled out from reference TRBV2 and TRBJ1-2, the complete variable domain reads EPEVTQTPSHQVTQMGQEVILRCVPISNHLYFYWYRQILGQKVEFLVSFYNNEISEKSEIFDDQFSVERPDGSNFTLKIRSTKLEDSAMYFCASGGVFDYGYTFGSGTRLTVV.

This clonotype was seen ten or more times. This chain links TRBV11-2 with TRBJ2-6, with D maybe TRBD2 (5 bases). The CDR3 loop spans 15 amino acids. Germline assignment: CDR1 SGHAT and CDR2 FQNNGV. V was cut by 5 bases and J by 4 bases, with 12 bases left in between. The CDR3 is CASSPRVGGANVLTF. CDR3 DNA sequence: TGTGCCAGCAGCCCGAGGGTTGGCGGGGCCAACGTCCTGACTTTC.

Concerning this clonotype: This CDR3 fails to terminate in the conserved phenylalanine or tryptophan, so it likely reflects a read error. Because the CDR3's place on the DNA is in doubt, the DNA is left out and the CDR3 is given as listed by TCRdb. The CDR3 spells CASSSTGPRETQCL. This chain joins TRBV7-9 and TRBJ2-5; TRBD2 is the table's D call, not checked against the DNA. A total of 14 residues make up the CDR3, ends included. The V gene's germline CDR1 is SEHNR and CDR2 FQNEAQ (reference sequence).

V usage is TRBV19 and J usage is TRBJ1-1; 9 bases fit TRBD1. CDR3 length: 14 residues. Germline V gene sequence: CDR1 LNHDA, CDR2 SQIVND (reference sequence). Trimming cost V 9 bases and J 5 bases; bases outside gene matches: 10. This chain's CDR3 is CASSSPGTGTEAFF. The CDR3 bases are TGTGCCAGCAGCTCGCCCGGGACAGGGACTGAAGCTTTCTTT.

The rearrangement links TRBV29-1 to TRBJ1-1; 10 positions agree with TRBD1. CDR3 size: 13 residues. Germline trimming cut 7 bases from V and 6 bases from J; bases unmatched to any gene: 8. Germline CDR1 SQVTM, CDR2 ANQGSEA. For the CDR3, the DNA is TGCAGCGCTTTAACCGGGACAGGGGCTGAAGCTTTCTTT. This codes for CSALTGTGAEAFF. The full variable domain, in which reference TRBV29-1 and TRBJ1-1 provide the parts outside the CDR3, is SAVISQKPSRDICQRGTSLTIQCQVDSQVTMMFWYRQQPGQSLTLIATANQGSEATYESGFVIDKFPISRPNLTFSTLTVSNMSPEDSSIYLCSALTGTGAEAFFGQGTRLTVV.

In this sample, this clonotype turned up a few times. The gene calls are TRBV20-1 and TRBJ2-5; TRBD2 matches at 12 bases. Germline values: CDR1 DFQATT, CDR2 SNEGSKA (reference sequence). V was clipped by 5 bases and J by 0 bases; unmatched bases: 4. The CDR3 sequence is 15 residues long. This chain's CDR3 is CSALGLAGHQETQYF. CDR3 bases: TGCAGTGCTCTTGGACTAGCGGGGCACCAAGAGACCCAGTACTTC.

In its sample, this clonotype was seen many times. The chain has TRBV19 and TRBJ1-3, with D possibly being TRBD1 (5 bases). Looked up from germline, CDR1 is LNHDA and CDR2 is SQIVND (reference sequence). The CDR3 covers 15 residues. V was shortened by 6 bases and J by 2 bases, with 14 bases between the two germline ends. The CDR3 sequence: CASSHNTGAGNTIYF. The DNA of the CDR3 is TGTGCCAGTAGCCACAATACAGGAGCTGGAAACACCATATATTTT.

This clonotype was seen a single time. This sequence joins TRBV12-3 or TRBV12-4 and TRBJ2-3; D is possibly TRBD1 or TRBD2 (6 bases each). The CDR3 length is 16 residues. V lost 7 bases and J 6 bases, leaving 23 bases between the germline ends. The CDR3 DNA follows: TGTGCCAGCACTCCCGGCGGGACATTCAATACGGATACGCAGTATTTT. Translation: CASTPGGTFNTDTQYF.

This clonotype was found many times. The J gene is TRBJ1-6, the V gene TRBV6-5, with D hard to call. The germline V gene has CDR1 MNHEY and CDR2 SVGAGI. CDR3 size: 13 residues. The V end lost 0 bases, the J end lost 9 bases, and 6 bases lay between the germline ends. CDR3 in amino acids: CASSYSSGSPLHF. CDR3 DNA sequence: TGTGCCAGCAGTTACTCATCCGGTTCACCCCTCCACTTT.

The genes are TRBV7-6 and TRBJ2-7; 8 bases line up with TRBD1. Germline loops: CDR1 SGHVS, CDR2 FNYEAQ. V shed 0 bases and J 0 bases; nucleotides not matched to a gene: 10. CDR3 length: 18 amino acids. DNA for the CDR3: TGTGCCAGCAGCTTAGCGACAGGGGCGAGTGGGGCCTCCTACGAGCAGTACTTC. It translates to CASSLATGASGASYEQYF.

This rearrangement joins TRBV7-8 to TRBJ2-2; 9 bases fit TRBD2. The length of the CDR3 is 16 residues. Germline CDR1 and CDR2: SGHVS and FQNEAQ. V gave up 1 base and J gave up 5 bases; unmatched junction bases: 5. The CDR3 protein is CASSLGAGGGTGELFF. The CDR3 nucleotides read TGTGCCAGCAGCTTAGGAGCGGGAGGTGGGACCGGGGAGCTGTTTTTT.

This chain links TRBV5-7 with TRBJ1-1; no firm D call. TRBV5-7 qualifies as an ORF whose function is uncertain. The CDR3 extends over 9 amino acids. The CDR3 nucleotides are TGTGGGCTGAACACTGAAGCTTTCTTT. This encodes CGLNTEAFF.

Ten or more counts support this clonotype. The chain links TRBV5-1 to TRBJ2-5; the D is unclear. Germline lookup yields CDR1 SGHRS and CDR2 YFSETQ. Deletions cut 4 bases from V and 5 bases from J, with 15 bases between. CDR3 length equals 14 residues. This CDR3 reads CASSPPSEQETQYF. In DNA, the CDR3 is TGCGCCAGCAGCCCTCCAAGTGAGCAGGAGACCCAGTACTTC.

Details on this clonotype: A much larger clonotype is one base distant, so this may be a read error. The genes are TRBV25-1 and TRBJ2-2, with D possibly TRBD2 on 5 matching bases. CDR3 length: 11 amino acids. Germline V gene lookup returns CDR1 MGHDK and CDR2 SYGVNS. The CDR3 DNA reads as TGTGCCAGCAGTGAACCCGGGAAGCTGTTTTTT. Translation gives CASSEPGKLFF.

The chain is built from TRBV7-9 and TRBJ1-2; 7 bases match TRBD1. This CDR3 spans 17 amino acids. Trimming took 0 bases from V and 4 from J; bases not matched to a gene: 11. Germline loops: CDR1 SEHNR, CDR2 FQNEAQ (reference sequence). The CDR3 sequence is CASSLALGRQGSYGYTF. CDR3 coding DNA: TGTGCCAGCAGCTTAGCTCTCGGTCGACAGGGTAGCTATGGCTACACCTTC.

This clonotype showed up just a few times. The V and J genes are TRBV4-2 and TRBJ1-2; the D gene is possibly TRBD1 (5 bases). The germline gives CDR1 LGHNA, CDR2 YNFKEQ. The CDR3 contains 16 residues. Between the trimmed V and J ends, which lost 0 bases and 4 bases, there was a span of 15 bases. The CDR3 DNA is TGTGCCAGCAGCCAAGATTTCCAGGGTATCAGCTATGGCTACACCTTC. This translates into CASSQDFQGISYGYTF.

This clonotype showed up many times. This rearrangement joins TRBV5-8 to TRBJ1-1, with D possibly matching TRBD1 (6 bases). Germline V gene data show CDR1 as SGHTS and CDR2 as YDEGEE. The V gene lost 5 bases and the J gene lost 4 bases, with 12 bases spanning the gap. CDR3 length equals 13 residues. The CDR3 nucleotides read TGTGCCAGCAGATCGAACAGGGTCACTGAAGCTTTCTTT. It yields the protein CASRSNRVTEAFF.